The 5 T cell receptor beta chains in this list originate from one sample, sequenced in a study of Graves' ophthalmopathy and Graves' hyperthyroidism. RNA transcripts were the template, and TCR beta CDR3 regions were amplified from them. A first-round RT-PCR used HTBI primers, followed by a second-round multiplex PCR. TCRdb recomputed calls from the multiplex PCR reads with MiXCR, one row per CDR3 protein. Of hundreds of thousands of distinct CDR3 sequences detected, around 21% appear once; the ten largest clones hold approximately 3%. The specimen sequenced was peripheral blood. These receptor sequences come from a woman younger than 35 with stable Graves' hyperthyroidism.

This clonotype was observed many times. The CDR3 reads CASSQDPDGQETQYF. In nucleotides, the CDR3 is TGTGCCAGCAGCCAAGATCCGGACGGACAAGAGACCCAGTACTTC. The rearrangement links TRBV3-1 to TRBJ2-5; no firm D call. Germline CDR1 is LGHDT and CDR2 is YNNKEL (reference sequence). This CDR3 region has 15 residues. V gave up 0 bases and J gave up 2 bases, with 10 bases separating them.

This clonotype was seen ten or more times. The chain uses TRBV6-5 and TRBJ2-2; D might be TRBD1 (5 bases). The V end lost 4 bases, the J end lost 4 bases, and 7 bases lay between the germline ends. Germline V gene lookup returns CDR1 MNHEY and CDR2 SVGAGI. There are 13 residues in the CDR3. The CDR3 nucleotides read TGTGCCAGCAGTTTACAGGTCACCGGGGAGCTGTTTTTT. It encodes CASSLQVTGELFF.

This clonotype was detected a few times. This sequence joins TRBV7-2 and TRBJ1-1; 9 bases are a match to TRBD1. The V segment lost 4 bases and the J segment 5 bases; nucleotides outside the gene matches: 8. Per germline, CDR1 SGHTA and CDR2 FQGNSA. This CDR3 is built from 15 residues. CDR3 sequence (DNA): TGTGCCAGCAGCTCAACAGGGGGCATAGGTACTGAAGCTTTCTTT. The encoded protein is CASSSTGGIGTEAFF.

This clonotype came up many times. This rearrangement joins TRBV12-3 or TRBV12-4 to TRBJ2-3; TRBD2 matches 8 bases. The CDR3 sequence is 15 residues long. Trimming took 6 bases from V and 4 from J; bases not matched to a gene: 9. CDR3 DNA sequence: TGTGCCAGCAGAAGCGGACTAGCTTCCGCAGATACGCAGTATTTT. Translated, it gives CASRSGLASADTQYF.

This clonotype was counted at least ten times. The chain recombines TRBV30 with TRBJ1-6; 7 bases align to TRBD1. This CDR3 has 14 amino acids. The V gene's germline CDR1 is GTSNPN and CDR2 SVGIG (reference sequence). The ends lost 3 bases at V and 8 bases at J; junction bases unmatched: 7. Here the CDR3 DNA reads TGTGCCTGGAGCACGACAGGGTACGATTCACCCCTCCACTTT. Amino acid sequence: CAWSTTGYDSPLHF.